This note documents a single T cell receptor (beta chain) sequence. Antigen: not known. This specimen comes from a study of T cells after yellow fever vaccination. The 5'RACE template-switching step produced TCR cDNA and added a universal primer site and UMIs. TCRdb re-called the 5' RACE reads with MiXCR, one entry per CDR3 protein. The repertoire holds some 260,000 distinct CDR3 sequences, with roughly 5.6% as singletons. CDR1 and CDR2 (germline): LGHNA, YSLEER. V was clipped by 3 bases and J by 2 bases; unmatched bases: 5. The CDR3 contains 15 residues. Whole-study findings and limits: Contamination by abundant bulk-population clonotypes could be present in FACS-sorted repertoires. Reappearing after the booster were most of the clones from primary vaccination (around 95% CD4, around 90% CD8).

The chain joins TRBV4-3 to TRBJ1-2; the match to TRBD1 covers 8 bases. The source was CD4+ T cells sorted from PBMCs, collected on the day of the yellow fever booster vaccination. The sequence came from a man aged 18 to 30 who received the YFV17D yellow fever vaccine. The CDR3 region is CASSQGRTGNYGYTF. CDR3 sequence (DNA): TGCGCCAGCAGCCAGGGACGGACAGGGAACTATGGCTACACCTTC.